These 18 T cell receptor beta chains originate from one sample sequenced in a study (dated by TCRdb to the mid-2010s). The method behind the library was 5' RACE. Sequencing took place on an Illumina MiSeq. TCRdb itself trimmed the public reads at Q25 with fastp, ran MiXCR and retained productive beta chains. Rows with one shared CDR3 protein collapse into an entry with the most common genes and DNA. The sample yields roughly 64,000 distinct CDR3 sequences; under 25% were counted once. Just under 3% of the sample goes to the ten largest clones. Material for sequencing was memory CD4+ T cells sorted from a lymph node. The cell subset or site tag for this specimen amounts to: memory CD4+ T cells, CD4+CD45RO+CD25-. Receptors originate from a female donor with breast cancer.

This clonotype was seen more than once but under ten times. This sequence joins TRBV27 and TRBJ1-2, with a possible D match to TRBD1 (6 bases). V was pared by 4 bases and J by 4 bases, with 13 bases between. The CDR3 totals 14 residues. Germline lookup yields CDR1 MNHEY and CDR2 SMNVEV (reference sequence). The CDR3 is CASSSIPTGYGYTF. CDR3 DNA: TGTGCCAGCAGTTCTATACCGACAGGCTATGGCTACACCTTC.

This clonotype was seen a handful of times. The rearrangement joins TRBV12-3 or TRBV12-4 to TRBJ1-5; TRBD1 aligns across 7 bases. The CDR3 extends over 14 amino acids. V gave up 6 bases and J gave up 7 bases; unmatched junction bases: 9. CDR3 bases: TGTGCCAGCAGCCGATCCGGGACAGAACAGCCCCAGCATTTT. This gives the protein CASSRSGTEQPQHF.

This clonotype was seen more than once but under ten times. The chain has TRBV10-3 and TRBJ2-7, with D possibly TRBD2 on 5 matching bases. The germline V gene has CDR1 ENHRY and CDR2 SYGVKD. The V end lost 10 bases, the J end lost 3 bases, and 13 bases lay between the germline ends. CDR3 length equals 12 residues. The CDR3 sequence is CANGPGNYEQYF. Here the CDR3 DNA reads TGTGCCAACGGACCGGGAAACTACGAGCAGTACTTC.

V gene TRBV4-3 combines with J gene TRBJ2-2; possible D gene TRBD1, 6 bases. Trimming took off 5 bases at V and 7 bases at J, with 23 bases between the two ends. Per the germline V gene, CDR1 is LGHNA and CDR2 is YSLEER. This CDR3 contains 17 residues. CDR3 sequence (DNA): TGCGCCAGCAGCGCCCGACCCCCTACAGGGAAAGTCGGGGAGCTGTTTTTT. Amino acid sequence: CASSARPPTGKVGELFF.

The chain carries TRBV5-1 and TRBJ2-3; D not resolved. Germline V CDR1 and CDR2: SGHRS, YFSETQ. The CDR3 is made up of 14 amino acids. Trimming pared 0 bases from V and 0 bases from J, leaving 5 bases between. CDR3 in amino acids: CASSLGHSTDTQYF. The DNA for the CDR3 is TGCGCCAGCAGCTTGGGGCACAGCACAGATACGCAGTATTTT. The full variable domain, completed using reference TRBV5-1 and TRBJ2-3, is KAGVTQTPRYLIKTRGQQVTLSCSPISGHRSVSWYQQTPGQGLQFLFEYFSETQRNKGNFPGRFSGRQFSNSRSEMNVSTLELGDSALYLCASSLGHSTDTQYFGPGTRLTVL.

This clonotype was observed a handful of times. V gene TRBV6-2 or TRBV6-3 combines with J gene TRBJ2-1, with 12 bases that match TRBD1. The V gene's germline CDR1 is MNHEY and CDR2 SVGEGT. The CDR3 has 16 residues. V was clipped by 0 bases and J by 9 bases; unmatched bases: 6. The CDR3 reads CASSYSGQGALGEQFF. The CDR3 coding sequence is TGTGCCAGCAGTTACTCGGGACAGGGGGCGCTTGGTGAGCAGTTCTTC.

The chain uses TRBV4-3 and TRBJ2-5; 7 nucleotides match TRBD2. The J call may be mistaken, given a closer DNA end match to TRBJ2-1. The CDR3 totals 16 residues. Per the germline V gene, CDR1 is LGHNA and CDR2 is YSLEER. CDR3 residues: CASSQDSGTTYNEQFF. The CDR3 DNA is TGCGCCAGCAGCCAGGACTCCGGGACTACCTACAATGAGCAGTTCTTC.

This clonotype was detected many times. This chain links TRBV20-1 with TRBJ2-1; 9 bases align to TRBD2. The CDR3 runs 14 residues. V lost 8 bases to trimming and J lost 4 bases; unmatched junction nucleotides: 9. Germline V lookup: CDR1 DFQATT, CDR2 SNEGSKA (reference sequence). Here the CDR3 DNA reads TGCAGTACGAGGGGGGCGGGAGGGTACAATGAGCAGTTCTTC. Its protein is CSTRGAGGYNEQFF.

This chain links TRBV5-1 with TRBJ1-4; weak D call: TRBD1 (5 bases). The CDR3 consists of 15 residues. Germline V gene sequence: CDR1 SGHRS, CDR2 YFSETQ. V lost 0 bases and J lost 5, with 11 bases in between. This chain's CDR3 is CASSLGDGVNEKLFF. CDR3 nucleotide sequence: TGCGCCAGCAGCTTGGGGGACGGGGTAAATGAAAAACTGTTTTTT.

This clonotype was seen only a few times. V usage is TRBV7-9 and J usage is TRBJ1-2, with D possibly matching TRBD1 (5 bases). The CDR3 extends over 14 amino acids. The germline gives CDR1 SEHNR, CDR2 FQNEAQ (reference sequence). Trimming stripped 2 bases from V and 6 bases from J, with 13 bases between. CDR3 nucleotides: TGTGCCAGCAGCTTAAGGACATCGGCCGATGGCTACACCTTC. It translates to CASSLRTSADGYTF.

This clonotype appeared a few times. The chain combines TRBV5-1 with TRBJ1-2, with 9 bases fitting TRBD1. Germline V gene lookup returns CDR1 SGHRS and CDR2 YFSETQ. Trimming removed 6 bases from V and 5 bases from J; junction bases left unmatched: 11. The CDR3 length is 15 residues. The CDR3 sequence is CASTAQTGGEYGYTF. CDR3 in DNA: TGCGCCAGCACGGCCCAAACAGGGGGCGAATATGGCTACACCTTC.

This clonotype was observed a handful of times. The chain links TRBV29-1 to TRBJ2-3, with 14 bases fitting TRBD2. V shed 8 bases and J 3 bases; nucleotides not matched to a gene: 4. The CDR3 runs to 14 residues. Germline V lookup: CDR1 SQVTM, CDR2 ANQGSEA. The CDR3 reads CSSRTSGGTDTQYF. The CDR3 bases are TGCAGCTCCCGGACTAGCGGGGGGACAGATACGCAGTATTTT.

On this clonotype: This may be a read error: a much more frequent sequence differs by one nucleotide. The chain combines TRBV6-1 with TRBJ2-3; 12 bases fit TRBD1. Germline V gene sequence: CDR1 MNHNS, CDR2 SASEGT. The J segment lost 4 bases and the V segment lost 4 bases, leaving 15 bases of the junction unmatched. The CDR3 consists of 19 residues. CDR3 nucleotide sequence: TGTGCCAGCAGTGTACCTCCGGGACAGGGGGCCCCGGGCGCAGATACGCAGTATTTT. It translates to CASSVPPGQGAPGADTQYF.

This CDR3 is CASSSTGGFGNEQFF. CDR3 in DNA: TGTGCCAGCAGTTCTACAGGGGGCTTTGGCAATGAGCAGTTCTTC. The chain links TRBV12-3 or TRBV12-4 to TRBJ2-1; the match to TRBD1 covers 9 bases. V lost 4 bases and J lost 6; bases outside the gene matches: 7. CDR3 length: 15 residues.

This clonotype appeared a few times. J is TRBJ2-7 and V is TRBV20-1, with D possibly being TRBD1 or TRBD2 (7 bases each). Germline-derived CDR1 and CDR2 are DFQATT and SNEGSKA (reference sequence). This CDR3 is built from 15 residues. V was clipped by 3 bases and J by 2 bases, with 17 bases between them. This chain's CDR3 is CSARGGGSGPYEQYF. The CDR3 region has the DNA TGCAGTGCTAGGGGAGGGGGCTCAGGCCCCTACGAGCAGTACTTC.

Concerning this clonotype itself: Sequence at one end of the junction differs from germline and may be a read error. CDR3 nucleotide sequence: TGTGCCAGCAGTTTAGATCCCGGGACCCGGTACTTC. The encoded protein is CASSLDPGTRYF. The chain links TRBV7-2 to TRBJ2-5; D tentatively reads TRBD1 or TRBD2 (5 bases each). CDR3 length: 12 residues. Germline CDR1 reads SGHTA; CDR2 reads FQGNSA.

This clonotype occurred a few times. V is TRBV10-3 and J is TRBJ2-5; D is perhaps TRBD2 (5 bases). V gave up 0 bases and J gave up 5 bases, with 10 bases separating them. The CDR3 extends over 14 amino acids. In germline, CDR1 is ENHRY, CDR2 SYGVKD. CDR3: CAISESRVGETQYF. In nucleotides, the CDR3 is TGTGCCATCAGTGAGTCGAGGGTTGGGGAGACCCAGTACTTC.

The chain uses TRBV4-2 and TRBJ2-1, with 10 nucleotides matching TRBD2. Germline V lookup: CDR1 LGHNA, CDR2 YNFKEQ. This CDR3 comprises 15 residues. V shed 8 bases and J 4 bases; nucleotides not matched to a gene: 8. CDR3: CASLIAGGLYNEQFF. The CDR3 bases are TGTGCCAGCTTGATAGCGGGGGGTTTATACAATGAGCAGTTCTTC.